This T cell receptor beta chain was obtained from a study of T cell repertoires in cytomegalovirus infection. Between the trimmed V and J ends, which lost 1 base and 4 bases, there was a span of 11 bases. CDR1 and CDR2 (germline): SGHRS, YFSETQ. The CDR3 contains 14 residues. TCRdb passed the reads through MiXCR, listing each CDR3 protein once. The sample includes about 230,000 distinct CDR3 sequences, roughly 22% seen only once; the top ten take about 18%. This receptor was taken from a human donor in good health (CMV status not recorded). Some clones in this sample may be carry-over from other donors' samples. The rearrangement uses TRBV5-1 and TRBJ1-1; D gene ambiguous. Sequencing was done on a sample of CD8+ T cells from PBMCs. The CDR3 loop reads CASSLLFPSTEAFF. CDR3 DNA sequence: TGCGCCAGCAGCTTGTTGTTTCCGTCCACTGAAGCTTTCTTT. Using reference TRBV5-1 and TRBJ1-1 for the parts outside the CDR3, the full variable domain is KAGVTQTPRYLIKTRGQQVTLSCSPISGHRSVSWYQQTPGQGLQFLFEYFSETQRNKGNFPGRFSGRQFSNSRSEMNVSTLELGDSALYLCASSLLFPSTEAFFGQGTRLTVV.